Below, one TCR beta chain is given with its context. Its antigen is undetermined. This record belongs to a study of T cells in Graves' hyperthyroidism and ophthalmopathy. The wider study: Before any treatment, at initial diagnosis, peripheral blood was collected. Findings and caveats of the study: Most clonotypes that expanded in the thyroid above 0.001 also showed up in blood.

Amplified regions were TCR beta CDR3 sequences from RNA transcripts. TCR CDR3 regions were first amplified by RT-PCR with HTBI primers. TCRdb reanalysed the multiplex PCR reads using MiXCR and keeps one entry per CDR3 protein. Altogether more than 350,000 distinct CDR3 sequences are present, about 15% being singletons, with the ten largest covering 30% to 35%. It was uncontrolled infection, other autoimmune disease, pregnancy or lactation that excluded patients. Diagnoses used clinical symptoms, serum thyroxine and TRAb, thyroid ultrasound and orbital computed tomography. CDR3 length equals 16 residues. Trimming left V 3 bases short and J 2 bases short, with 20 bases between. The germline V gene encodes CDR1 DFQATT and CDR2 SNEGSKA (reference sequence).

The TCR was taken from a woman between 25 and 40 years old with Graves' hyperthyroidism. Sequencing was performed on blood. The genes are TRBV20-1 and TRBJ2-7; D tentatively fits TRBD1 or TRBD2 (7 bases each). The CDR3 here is CSARNPGGRGTYEQYF. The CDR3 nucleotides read TGCAGTGCTAGGAACCCAGGGGGGAGGGGTACCTACGAGCAGTACTTC.